These 8 T cell receptor beta chains were sequenced from one sample in a study of blood T cell repertoires in COVID-19. The assay was immunoSEQ multiplex PCR, and TCRdb's table has in-frame clones only and misses some. The table includes about 180,000 clones, over 60% detected once. The sequencing sample was made of peripheral blood. These receptor sequences come from a woman aged 70-85 years with acute or convalescent COVID-19.

The chain uses TRBV3-1 (or the pseudogene TRBV3-2) and TRBJ2-5, with TRBD1 as a possible D gene (5 bases). Trimming pared 2 bases from V and 9 bases from J, leaving 19 bases between. In germline, CDR1 is LGHDT, CDR2 YNNKEL (reference sequence). There are 15 residues in the CDR3. The CDR3 DNA reads TGTGCCAGCAGCCAAAGTCGCGTAATTGGGGCGTCCCAGTACTTC. This encodes CASSQSRVIGASQYF.

The rearrangement uses TRBV11-2 and TRBJ1-6, with D perhaps matching TRBD1 (6 bases). CDR1 SGHAT and CDR2 FQNNGV come from the germline V gene. V was trimmed by 6 bases and J by 6 bases, leaving 15 bases between them. CDR3 length: 15 residues. Written as DNA, the CDR3 is TGTGCCAGCAGATCGACAGGTTCCCTTAATTCACCCCTCCACTTT. It yields the protein CASRSTGSLNSPLHF.

The chain employs TRBV21-1 and TRBJ1-5; the table names TRBD1, a call not compared with the DNA. TRBV21-1 is a recognized pseudogene. CDR3 length: 19 residues. The CDR3 reads CASRANYPGTGLWCQPQHF. In nucleotides, the CDR3 is TGTGCCAGCAGAGCAAATTATCCCGGGACAGGGTTATGGTGTCAGCCCCAGCATTTT.

As regards this clone: The same CDR3 also results from other DNA sequences found in this sample. The chain carries TRBV30 and TRBJ2-1, with 9 bases matching TRBD2. The CDR3 sequence is 14 residues long. Trimming took 0 bases from V and 6 from J; bases not matched to a gene: 3. Germline V gene lookup returns CDR1 GTSNPN and CDR2 SVGIG (reference sequence). CDR3 residues: CAWSVLTSGNEQFF. The DNA of the CDR3 is TGTGCCTGGAGTGTACTGACTAGCGGCAATGAGCAGTTCTTC.

The J gene is TRBJ2-1, the V gene TRBV5-1; 7 nucleotides line up with TRBD2. The CDR3 loop spans 15 amino acids. V trimming: 5 bases; J trimming: 2 bases; junction bases outside the gene matches: 7. Per the germline V gene, CDR1 is SGHRS and CDR2 is YFSETQ. CDR3 DNA sequence: TGCGCCAGCAGGGAAAGCGGGGAGACCTACAATGAGCAGTTCTTC. Translation: CASRESGETYNEQFF.

The chain combines TRBV19 with TRBJ1-3, with D perhaps matching TRBD1 (5 bases). The CDR3 covers 16 residues. The germline V gene encodes CDR1 LNHDA and CDR2 SQIVND (reference sequence). V lost 4 bases, J lost 2 bases, and 15 bases lay in between. The CDR3 DNA reads as TGTGCCAGTAGTACTACAGGCTCCGGCGCTGGAAACACCATATATTTT. Its protein product is CASSTTGSGAGNTIYF.

The chain is built from TRBV7-2 and TRBJ2-3; TRBD2 might be the D (5 bases). Trimming cost V 5 bases and J 5 bases, with 14 bases left between them. Per germline, CDR1 SGHTA and CDR2 FQGNSA. This CDR3 is built from 14 residues. The CDR3, as DNA: TGTGCCAGCAGCCCCCGTTACCGGGGAGATACGCAGTATTTT. Translated, it gives CASSPRYRGDTQYF.

The rearrangement links TRBV3-1 (or the pseudogene TRBV3-2) to TRBJ2-3, with D possibly TRBD2 on 6 matching bases. Trimming took off 0 bases at V and 2 bases at J, with 24 bases between the two ends. CDR1 LGHDT and CDR2 YNNKEL come from the germline V gene (reference sequence). The CDR3 runs to 20 residues. CDR3 DNA sequence: TGTGCCAGCAGCCAAGATCGGTTCACGGCAGTGGGAGGACCCACAGATACGCAGTATTTT. Translating it yields CASSQDRFTAVGGPTDTQYF.